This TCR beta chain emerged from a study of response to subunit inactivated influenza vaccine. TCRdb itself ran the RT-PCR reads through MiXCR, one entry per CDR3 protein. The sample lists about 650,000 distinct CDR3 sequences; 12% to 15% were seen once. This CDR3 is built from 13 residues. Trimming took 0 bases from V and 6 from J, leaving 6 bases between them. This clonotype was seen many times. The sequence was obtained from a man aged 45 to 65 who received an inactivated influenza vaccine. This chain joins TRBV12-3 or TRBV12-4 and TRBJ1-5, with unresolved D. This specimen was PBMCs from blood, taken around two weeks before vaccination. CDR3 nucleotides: TGTGCCAGCAGTTTAGCCCCTCTTCAGCCCCAGCATTTT. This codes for CASSLAPLQPQHF.